The sample holds a few counts of the clone carrying this TCR beta chain. The target antigen is unknown. An end of the junction does not agree with germline; a read error may underlie this. TCRdb re-called the reads with MiXCR, one entry per CDR3 protein. The sample records some 38,000 distinct CDR3 sequences, roughly half being singletons. CDR1 and CDR2 from the germline V gene are SSHAT and FNYEAQ (reference sequence). The CDR3 consists of 17 residues. This sample stems from a study of T cell repertoires in cytomegalovirus infection. About the research overall: Recently described HLA-C-restricted plus well-studied HLA-B-restricted CMV epitopes were used. Public TCR beta signature analysis indicated the presence of both CMV infection and matching HLA type.

Study-wide results and limits: CMV-specific HLA-C-restricted TCR beta clonotypes dominated the ex vivo response.

The J gene is TRBJ2-5, the V gene TRBV7-7; D not resolved. Sequencing was performed on CD8+ T cells from cultured PBMCs, taken from culture after CMV antigen stimulation. This TCR was sampled from a human donor in good health (CMV status not recorded). Some clones in this sample may be carry-over from other donors' samples. CDR3 nucleotide sequence: TGTGCTAGCAGCTCTTCCTCTACCGTCGGAGAGCCAGAGACCCAGTACTTC. It is translated as CASSSSSTVGEPETQYF.